A selection of T cell receptor beta chains follows, all from one sample in a study of beta chain features in type 1 diabetes. Method: immunoSEQ multiplex PCR; TCRdb's copy keeps in-frame clones and lacks some. The table records 900,000 or so clones, roughly 16% of them present only once. Sequencing used naive CD4+ T cells from blood. These receptors all come from a young woman in good health. Each CDR3 is given with its conserved first and last residue. A D gene is named only where the DNA matches it firmly. Clone size is given for some rows only: seen once, a few or many times, or a class if the clone is expanded.

>.|TRBV25-1|.|TRBJ2-2|17
TGTGCCAGCAGTGAAGGGGGGCGGGCCGCGAACACCGGGGAGCTGTTTTTT
CASSEGGRAANTGELFF
>.|TRBV19|.|TRBJ2-6|15
TGTGCCAGCAAACAGGGCCACTCTGGGGCCAACGTCCTGACTTTC
CASKQGHSGANVLTF
>.|TRBV7-9|.|TRBJ1-4|15
TGTGCCAGCAGCTTCCAGGAGGGGACTAATGAAAAACTGTTTTTT
CASSFQEGTNEKLFF
>.|TRBV19|.|TRBJ2-1|13
TGTGCCAGTAGCGGGAGCCTAAACAATGAGCAGTTCTTC
CASSGSLNNEQFF
>TRBD2|TRBV5-4|.|TRBJ2-2|15
TGTGCCAGCAGCTTCGAAGCGGGAGGAGCCGGGGAGCTGTTTTTT
CASSFEAGGAGELFF
>TRBD1|TRBV6-6|.|TRBJ2-1|14
TGTGCCAGCAGTTGGTCTTACGGGACAGCTGAGCAGTTCTTC
CASSWSYGTAEQFF
>TRBD1|TRBV2|.|TRBJ2-3|15
TGTGCCAGCAGTGGGGGACAGGGTGGTGTAGATACGCAGTATTTT
CASSGGQGGVDTQYF
>TRBD1|TRBV7-8|.|TRBJ2-2|16
TGTGCCAGCAGCAAGAGACAGGGGGTGAACACCGGGGAGCTGTTTTTT
CASSKRQGVNTGELFF
>.|TRBV7-2|few|TRBJ2-1|11
TGTGCCAGCAGTCAGAACAATGAGCAGTTCTTC
CASSQNNEQFF
>TRBD2|TRBV5-4|few|TRBJ2-5|15
TGTGCCAGCAGCTTGGCTCTAGCGGGAGGTGAGACCCAGTACTTC
CASSLALAGGETQYF
>.|TRBV28|.|TRBJ1-5|12
TGTGCCAGCAGGACCCATGGGCAGCCCCAGCATTTT
CASRTHGQPQHF
>TRBD2|TRBV11-2|few|TRBJ2-1|17
TGTGCCAGCAGCTTACGTCGAGGGGTAGCGGGAAATAATGAGCAGTTCTTC
CASSLRRGVAGNNEQFF
>.|TRBV28|.|TRBJ2-5|13
TGTGCCAGCAGCCTCACAAGGAAAGAGACCCAGTACTTC
CASSLTRKETQYF
>.|TRBV4-3|few|TRBJ2-7|16
TGCGCCAGCAGCCAAAGCTGGGGCGCCTATACTTGGGAGCAGTACTTC
CASSQSWGAYTWEQYF
>TRBD2|TRBV18|.|TRBJ2-7|16
TGTGCCAGCTCACCGACCGGTGCGGGAGGGAAATACGAGCAGTACTTC
CASSPTGAGGKYEQYF
>TRBD2|TRBV11-2|.|TRBJ2-3|13
TGTGCCAGCAGCATGGCGGGAGCAGATACGCAGTATTTT
CASSMAGADTQYF
>.|TRBV7-2|.|TRBJ2-5|14
TGTGCCAGCAGCTTAGGCCGGGTTCTGGAGACCCAGTACTTC
CASSLGRVLETQYF
>.|TRBV25-1|.|TRBJ1-3|13
TGTGCCAGCAGTCTGGAGGTCGGAAACACCATATATTTT
CASSLEVGNTIYF
>TRBD1|TRBV9|.|TRBJ2-7|15
TGTGCCAGCAGCGTAGAGGGGGACAGAGGATACGAGCAGTACTTC
CASSVEGDRGYEQYF
>TRBD1|TRBV4-3|few|TRBJ1-1|17
TGCGCCAGCAGCCATAGTCCGGGACAGGGGGCCGACACTGAAGCTTTCTTT
CASSHSPGQGADTEAFF
>TRBD1|TRBV7-3|.|TRBJ2-5|13
TGTGCCAGCAGCCCGACAGGGAGAGAGACCCAGTACTTC
CASSPTGRETQYF
>.|TRBV9|.|TRBJ2-2|13
TGTGCCAGCAGCGTATCTGCCACCGGGGAGCTGTTTTTT
CASSVSATGELFF
>.|TRBV18|.|TRBJ2-7|15
TGTGCCAGCTCACCCCAAGACAGGAGTGGCAACGAGCAGTACTTC
CASSPQDRSGNEQYF
>.|TRBV7-8|few|TRBJ1-5|17
TGTGCCAGCAGCCTCGGGACTCCCGGGACTATCAATCAGCCCCAGCATTTT
CASSLGTPGTINQPQHF
>.|TRBV6-5|few|TRBJ2-5|13
TGTGCCAGCAGTGTGTTGGATCAAGAGACCCAGTACTTC
CASSVLDQETQYF
>TRBD2|TRBV2|.|TRBJ2-1|15
TGTGCCAGCAGTGAGGATGGCGGGAGCGGCGATGAGCAGTTCTTC
CASSEDGGSGDEQFF
>TRBD1|TRBV11-1|few|TRBJ2-6|16
TGTGCCAGCAGCCTGGGACAGCACTCTGGGGCCAACGTCCTGACTTTC
CASSLGQHSGANVLTF
>TRBD1|TRBV27|.|TRBJ1-5|15
TGTGCCAGCAGTTTATACAGGGGTGGCAATCAGCCCCAGCATTTT
CASSLYRGGNQPQHF
>TRBD2|TRBV5-1|.|TRBJ2-7|14
TGCGCCAGCAGCTACACTAGCGGGAGGGACGAGCAGTACTTC
CASSYTSGRDEQYF
>TRBD2|TRBV6-6|few|TRBJ2-3|15
TGTGCCAGCAGTTATCCGGGACTAGCCACAGATACGCAGTATTTT
CASSYPGLATDTQYF
>.|TRBV6-6|.|TRBJ1-2|12
TGTGCCAGCAGCCCAACAGGTGATGGCTACACCTTC
CASSPTGDGYTF
>TRBD2|TRBV28|few|TRBJ2-7|14
TGTGCCACCCGCGACGGGAGGCGTTCCTACGAGCAGTACTTC
CATRDGRRSYEQYF
>.|TRBV7-3|few|TRBJ2-2|17
TGTGCCAGCAGCCCCGACGGACAGTCCTACGGGTCCGGGGAGCTGTTTTTT
CASSPDGQSYGSGELFF
>TRBD1|TRBV18|few|TRBJ2-7|14
TGTGCCAGCTCACCCGATAGACAGGGCTGGGCGCAGTACTTC
CASSPDRQGWAQYF
>.|TRBV27|few|TRBJ2-4|15
TGTGCCAGCAGACCCCGTGGGGGTTCCAAAAACATTCAGTACTTC
CASRPRGGSKNIQYF
>.|TRBV29-1|few|TRBJ2-1|14
TGCAGCGTCACGGCGGGCAGCTCCTACAATGAGCAGTTCTTC
CSVTAGSSYNEQFF
>.|TRBV19|few|TRBJ2-2|17
TGTGCCAGTAGTAATTATAATAACGGACCTTACACCGGGGAGCTGTTTTTT
CASSNYNNGPYTGELFF
>TRBD2|TRBV5-1|.|TRBJ2-7|16
TGCGCCAGCAGCACCGACCTAGCGGGAGTGGGACGGGGGCAGTACTTC
CASSTDLAGVGRGQYF
>TRBD1|TRBV19|few|TRBJ2-5|15
TGTGCCAGTAGTATTTGGACAGGGACTGGGGAGACCCAGTACTTC
CASSIWTGTGETQYF